Shown below are 8 T cell receptor beta chains from a single sample sequenced in a study of Graves' ophthalmopathy and Graves' hyperthyroidism. Using RNA transcripts, the TCR beta CDR3 regions were amplified. RT-PCR in the first round used HTBI primers; a second-round multiplex PCR followed. TCRdb reprocessed the multiplex PCR reads via MiXCR and lists one record per CDR3 protein. The profile covers around 600,000 distinct CDR3 sequences, with about 40% appearing a single time and under 3.5% taken by the ten largest. What was sequenced was peripheral blood. The receptors here all came from an adult man with Graves' ophthalmopathy.

V and J are TRBV20-1 and TRBJ2-7, with TRBD2 as a possible D gene (6 bases). Looked up from germline, CDR1 is DFQATT and CDR2 is SNEGSKA (reference sequence). V was cut by 6 bases and J by 2 bases, with 20 bases left in between. The CDR3 has 15 amino acids. In DNA, the CDR3 is TGCAGTGCCAGCAGTTCCCGGGACTCCACCTACGAGCAGTACTTC. Its translation: CSASSSRDSTYEQYF.

This clonotype was observed at least ten times. V gene TRBV5-1 combines with J gene TRBJ1-1; 7 bases align to TRBD1. V shed 9 bases, J shed 4 bases, and the junction held 15 bases outside the gene matches. The CDR3 is made up of 15 amino acids. CDR1 is SGHRS, CDR2 YFSETQ, per germline. The CDR3 is CATARGDVGSTEAFF. The CDR3, as DNA: TGCGCCACGGCCAGGGGGGACGTCGGTAGCACTGAAGCTTTCTTT.

This clonotype was seen a few times. CDR3 residues: CASGLVMTDNSGNTIYF. The CDR3 bases are TGTGCTAGTGGTTTGGTTATGACTGACAACTCTGGAAACACCATATATTTT. The V and J genes are TRBV12-5 and TRBJ1-3; no clear D. CDR3 length: 17 amino acids. The germline gives CDR1 LGHNT, CDR2 FRNRAP. The ends were cut back, 0 bases at V and 0 bases at J, with 12 bases in the middle.

Only a few counts were recorded for this clonotype. The chain uses TRBV2 and TRBJ1-2; 8 bases align to TRBD1. The V gene end was trimmed by 2 bases and the J gene end by 4 bases; junction bases not matched to a gene: 9. Germline loops: CDR1 SNHLY, CDR2 FYNNEI. The CDR3 is 16 residues long. The CDR3 DNA reads as TGTGCCAGCAGTGAAACAACAGGGGGTAAGGCCTATGGCTACACCTTC. Translated: CASSETTGGKAYGYTF. Full variable domain (rest looked up from reference TRBV2 and TRBJ1-2): EPEVTQTPSHQVTQMGQEVILRCVPISNHLYFYWYRQILGQKVEFLVSFYNNEISEKSEIFDDQFSVERPDGSNFTLKIRSTKLEDSAMYFCASSETTGGKAYGYTFGSGTRLTVV.

This clonotype has more than one count but fewer than ten. V and J are TRBV4-3 and TRBJ1-2; possible D gene TRBD1, 5 bases. The V end was cut by 0 bases, the J end by 8 bases, with 16 bases between. The CDR3 sequence is 15 residues long. Germline CDR1 LGHNA, CDR2 YSLEER. The CDR3 loop reads CASSQDLVGLRGYTF. The CDR3 region has the DNA TGCGCCAGCAGCCAAGATCTTGTGGGGCTCCGAGGCTACACCTTC.

V usage is TRBV29-1 and J usage is TRBJ2-7; TRBD1 matches 10 bases. The CDR3 is made up of 11 amino acids. The V gene's germline CDR1 is SQVTM and CDR2 ANQGSEA. J gave up 5 bases and V 7 bases, and 2 bases lay outside the gene matches. As DNA, the CDR3 is TGCAGCGGGACAGGGGGACACGAGCAGTACTTC. It translates to CSGTGGHEQYF.

With regard to this clonotype: One end of the junction is discordant with germline, which a read error may explain. The chain is built from TRBV10-3 and TRBJ2-7; no clear D gene. Looked up from germline, CDR1 is ENHRY and CDR2 is SYGVKD. The CDR3 length is 14 residues. The CDR3 region is CASSYSGGSYEQYF. As DNA, the CDR3 is TGTGCCAGCAGTTACTCTGGCGGCTCCTACGAGCAGTACTTC.

A few counts support this clonotype. The chain couples TRBV5-6 to TRBJ2-7, with TRBD2 matching 7 bases. Germline assignment: CDR1 SGHDT and CDR2 YYEEEE. V was pared by 3 bases and J by 1 base, with 4 bases of the junction left unmatched. The CDR3 sequence is 14 residues long. The DNA of the CDR3 is TGTGCCAGCAGCTCGGGAGCGGGGTCCTACGAGCAGTACTTC. It yields the protein CASSSGAGSYEQYF.